The subject of this entry is one TCR beta chain. Its antigen is not known. V was shortened by 5 bases and J by 4 bases, with 14 bases between the two germline ends. The CDR3 length is 14 residues. Germline assignment: CDR1 SNHLY and CDR2 FYNNEI. This record comes from a study of OX40 agonist ivuxolimab in advanced cancers. TCRdb's copy holds only in-frame clones and misses some; the assay was immunoSEQ multiplex PCR. The data show about 79,000 clones, with less than 90% seen just once and 13% held by the top ten. Blood sampling was done at baseline, cycle 4 day 1, and cycle 7 day 1. Study-wide results and caveats: Low normalized T-cell clonal expansion also characterized some of the nonresponders. Among T cells, CD8+ cells averaged more expanded clones than CD4+ cells. Near-lowest levels of clonal expansion characterized partial responders at 0.1-3.0 mg/kg.

The chain recombines TRBV2 with TRBJ2-5; D may match TRBD1 or TRBD2 (5 bases each). Sequenced material: CD4+ or CD8+ T cells sorted from blood, taken in a trial of the OX40 agonist ivuxolimab. This clonotype originated in an adult with an advanced solid tumor such as melanoma, head and neck, liver or kidney cancer. In DNA, the CDR3 is TGTGCCAGCAGTAATAGGGACGCGTCAGAGACCCAGTACTTC. Translating gives CASSNRDASETQYF.